This T cell receptor beta chain emerged from a study of T cell clones after liver transplantation (dated by TCRdb to the late 2010s). Looking at the study overall: The samples were obtained from ITN030ST, a randomized trial that attempted immunosuppression withdrawal within 2 years after liver transplantation. The subjects received no induction therapy and were kept on standard immunosuppression until randomization at 12-24 months post-transplant. As an antigen-independent comparator for the donor-reactive sequences, third party-reactive TCRbeta sequences from pre-transplant MLRs were identified as well. Of the eight recipients, a few were HCV-positive, while the remaining recipients had been transplanted for non-autoimmune, non-viral indications. After a pre-transplant mixed lymphocyte reaction, TCRbeta sequencing was used to pinpoint donor-reactive T cell clones, which were subsequently tracked in post-transplant blood. Blood samples were collected pre-transplant, pre-randomization before withdrawal, and post-randomization after either complete withdrawal or failed withdrawal. A cohort of 8 liver transplant recipients was studied, of whom 3 were classified as tolerant and 5 as non-tolerant. To count as tolerant, a recipient had to stay completely off immunosuppression for at least one year without liver enzymes climbing beyond twice the upper limit of normal. Study-wide findings and limitations: Circulating donor-reactive CD4 TCRbeta sequences fell significantly post-transplant in most of the 8 subjects, irrespective of tolerance or HCV status. The conclusions were considered preliminary, being limited by small, heterogeneous patient numbers and non-standardized post-transplant time points. Once repertoire turnover was taken into account, donor-reactive detection showed a significant reduction for CD4 in 7 of 8 subjects and for CD8 in 8 of 8. Because no allograft tissue specimens were available, donor-reactive T cells may have migrated into the graft instead of being deleted. A greater decline was seen for donor-reactive sequences than for third party-reactive sequences, suggesting partial antigen-specific deletion unrelated to withdrawal success. In a couple of subjects, low numbers of available donor cells limited the measurable donor-reactive repertoire.

Frozen genomic DNA underwent high-throughput TCRbeta CDR3 sequencing by immunoSEQ, including PCR amplification, mapping, bias correction and internal controls. Regarding the original processing steps: Only productive rearrangements were retained, and each unique TCRbeta sequence was defined by its CDR3 nucleotide sequence together with its V and J gene. For classification of a sequence as donor-reactive, at least 5-fold expansion in CFSE-low cells relative to unstimulated pre-transplant cells and a frequency of at least 0.01% were required. Minimum frequency thresholds were set for each subject based on the unstimulated sample with the lowest template count, ensuring at least 90% detection power. Jensen-Shannon divergence between the top 1000 TCRbeta sequences post- versus pre-transplant served as the measure of repertoire turnover. Changes in detection of donor-reactive sequences were assessed with two-sided Fisher's exact tests. TCRdb carries this immuneACCESS record with in-frame sequences only. Its versions omit some clonotypes, under half of them owing to an unresolved V gene in the studies checked, with the rest unexplained. V, J and clone size are those of that table, while D and trimming were read from the DNA. This sample is represented by 85,000 to 130,000 clones; approximately 78% of them were singletons. The top ten constitute over 0.75% of the sample.

The CDR3 contains 16 residues, cysteine and phenylalanine counted. Only the CDR3 region is kept as DNA, spanning 48 bases read in frame from base 1. The V end loses 4 bases and the J end loses 4 bases, and a stretch of 15 bases separates them. Per the germline V gene, SGHRS is the CDR1 and YFSETQ is the CDR2. About this clone itself: No antigen is known for it. No clone much larger than this one lies a single base away; base qualities are absent.

The time point label of this sample denotes: pre-transplant. Unstimulated PBMCs, after thawing, were stained for CD3, CD4 and CD8 and then FACS-sorted into CD3+CD4+ and CD3+CD8+ populations. All 8 studied subjects were randomized to withdrawal of immunosuppression. The Qiagen DNeasy Blood and Tissue Kit was used for genomic DNA isolation. The TCR comes from a human donor who received a liver transplant. The chain is made from TRBV5-1 and TRBJ1-6, with TRBD1 as a weak D call on 5 bases. Sequences were derived from CD4+ T cells from blood, sampled before liver transplant. CDR3 sequence: CASSEGRDGYNSPLHF. The DNA reads TGCGCCAGCAGCGAAGGCCGGGACGGATATAATTCACCCCTCCACTTT.